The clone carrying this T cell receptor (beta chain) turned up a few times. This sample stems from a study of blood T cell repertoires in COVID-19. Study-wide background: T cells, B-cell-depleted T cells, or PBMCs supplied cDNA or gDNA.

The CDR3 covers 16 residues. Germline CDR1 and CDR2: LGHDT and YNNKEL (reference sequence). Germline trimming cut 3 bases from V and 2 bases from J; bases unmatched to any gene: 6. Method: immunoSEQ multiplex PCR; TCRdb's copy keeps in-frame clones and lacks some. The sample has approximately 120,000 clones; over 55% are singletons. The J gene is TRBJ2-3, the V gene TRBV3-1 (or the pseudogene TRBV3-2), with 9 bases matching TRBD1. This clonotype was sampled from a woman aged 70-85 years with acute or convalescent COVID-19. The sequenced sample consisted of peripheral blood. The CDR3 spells CASSQGTGGNTDTQYF. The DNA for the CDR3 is TGTGCCAGCAGCCAGGGAACAGGGGGCAACACAGATACGCAGTATTTT.